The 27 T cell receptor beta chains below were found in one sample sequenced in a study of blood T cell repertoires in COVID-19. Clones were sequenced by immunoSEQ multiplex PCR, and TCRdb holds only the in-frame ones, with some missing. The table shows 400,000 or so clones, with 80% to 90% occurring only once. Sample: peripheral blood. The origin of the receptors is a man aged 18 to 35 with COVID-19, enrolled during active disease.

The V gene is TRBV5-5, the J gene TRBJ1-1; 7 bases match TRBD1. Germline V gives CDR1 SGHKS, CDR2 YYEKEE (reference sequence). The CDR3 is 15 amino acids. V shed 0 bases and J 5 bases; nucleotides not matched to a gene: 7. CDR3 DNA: TGTGCCAGCAGCTTGGTCTCAGGGGGAGGTACTGAAGCTTTCTTT. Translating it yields CASSLVSGGGTEAFF.

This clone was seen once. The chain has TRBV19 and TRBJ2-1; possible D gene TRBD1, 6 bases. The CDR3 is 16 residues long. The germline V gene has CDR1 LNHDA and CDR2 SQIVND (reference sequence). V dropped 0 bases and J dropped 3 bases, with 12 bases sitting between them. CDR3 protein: CASSIDLKQGYNEQFF. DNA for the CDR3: TGTGCCAGTAGTATAGATTTGAAACAGGGCTACAATGAGCAGTTCTTC.

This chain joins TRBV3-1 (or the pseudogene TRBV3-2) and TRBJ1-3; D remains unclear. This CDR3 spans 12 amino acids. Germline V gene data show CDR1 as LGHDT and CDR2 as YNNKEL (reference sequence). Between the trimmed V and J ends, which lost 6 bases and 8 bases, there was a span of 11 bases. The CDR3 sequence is CASSPRLDTIYF. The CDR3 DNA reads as TGTGCCAGCAGTCCGAGATTGGACACCATATATTTT.

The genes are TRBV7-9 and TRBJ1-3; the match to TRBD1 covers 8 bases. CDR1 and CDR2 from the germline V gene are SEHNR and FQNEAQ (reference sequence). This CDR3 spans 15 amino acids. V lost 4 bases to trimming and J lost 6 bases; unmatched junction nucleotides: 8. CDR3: CASSSPTGVENTIYF. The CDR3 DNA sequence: TGTGCCAGCAGCTCCCCGACAGGGGTAGAAAACACCATATATTTT.

The CDR3 sequence: CASSFSRGYEQYF. CDR3 nucleotide sequence: TGTGCCAGCAGCTTTTCGCGGGGCTACGAGCAGTACTTC. The rearrangement joins TRBV7-2 to TRBJ2-7; D may be TRBD2 (6 bases). The CDR3 spans 13 residues. Per the germline V gene, CDR1 is SGHTA and CDR2 is FQGNSA. V gave up 3 bases and J gave up 3 bases, with 9 bases separating them.

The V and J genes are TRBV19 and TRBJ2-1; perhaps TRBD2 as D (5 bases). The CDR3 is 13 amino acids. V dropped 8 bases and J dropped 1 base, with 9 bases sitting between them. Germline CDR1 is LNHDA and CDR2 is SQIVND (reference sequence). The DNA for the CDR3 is TGTGCCAGTGGCGGGTGGTCCTACAATGAGCAGTTCTTC. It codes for CASGGWSYNEQFF.

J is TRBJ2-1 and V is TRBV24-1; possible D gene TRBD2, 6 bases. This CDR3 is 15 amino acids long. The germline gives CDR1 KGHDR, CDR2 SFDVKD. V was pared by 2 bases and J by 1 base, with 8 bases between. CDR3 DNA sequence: TGTGCCACCAGTGATTCCGGGGGATCCTACAATGAGCAGTTCTTC. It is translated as CATSDSGGSYNEQFF.

Here the CDR3 reads CAIGKTGQRNTIYF. The CDR3 DNA sequence: TGTGCCATCGGGAAAACGGGACAGAGAAACACCATATATTTT. V is TRBV10-3 and J is TRBJ1-3; TRBD1 matches at 7 bases. Germline lookup yields CDR1 ENHRY and CDR2 SYGVKD. J gave up 5 bases and V 8 bases, and 9 bases lay outside the gene matches. The CDR3 has 14 amino acids.

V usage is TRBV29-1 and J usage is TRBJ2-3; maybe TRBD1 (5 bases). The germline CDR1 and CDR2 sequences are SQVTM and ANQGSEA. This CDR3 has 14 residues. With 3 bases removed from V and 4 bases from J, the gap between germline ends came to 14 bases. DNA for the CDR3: TGCAGCGTTGATCAGGGCAGAGGCCCAGATACGCAGTATTTT. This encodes CSVDQGRGPDTQYF.

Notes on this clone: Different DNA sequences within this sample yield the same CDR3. The CDR3 nucleotides read TGCGCCAGCAGCTTGAACAGGGACGAGCAGTACTTC. Translating gives CASSLNRDEQYF. The chain couples TRBV5-1 to TRBJ2-7, with D possibly TRBD1 on 6 matching bases. V lost 1 base to trimming and J lost 5 bases, with 7 bases between them. The V gene's germline CDR1 is SGHRS and CDR2 YFSETQ. This CDR3 spans 12 amino acids.

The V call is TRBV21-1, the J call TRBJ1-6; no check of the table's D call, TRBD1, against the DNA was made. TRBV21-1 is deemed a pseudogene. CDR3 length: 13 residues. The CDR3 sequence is CASLISGNSPLHF. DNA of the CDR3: TGTGCCAGCCTCATTTCAGGGAATTCACCCCTCCACTTT.

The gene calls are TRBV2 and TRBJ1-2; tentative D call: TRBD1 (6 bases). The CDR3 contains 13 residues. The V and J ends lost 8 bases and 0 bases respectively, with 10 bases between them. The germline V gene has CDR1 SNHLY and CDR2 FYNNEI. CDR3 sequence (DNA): TGTGCCAGCTCGGACAGCGCTAACTATGGCTACACCTTC. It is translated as CASSDSANYGYTF.

The CDR3 region is CASSNAGTGGVQPQHF. The CDR3 DNA is TGTGCCAGCAGCAACGCCGGGACAGGGGGCGTACAGCCCCAGCATTTT. The rearrangement joins TRBV11-2 to TRBJ1-5, with 12 bases matching TRBD1. The CDR3 covers 16 residues. The J segment lost 7 bases and the V segment lost 5 bases, leaving 9 bases of the junction unmatched. Germline lookup yields CDR1 SGHAT and CDR2 FQNNGV.

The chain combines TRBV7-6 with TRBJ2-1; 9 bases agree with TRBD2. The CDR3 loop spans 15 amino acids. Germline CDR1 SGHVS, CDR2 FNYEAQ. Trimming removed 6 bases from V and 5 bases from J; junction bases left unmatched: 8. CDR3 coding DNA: TGTGCCAGCAGTCAGCCGGGGACTAGCAACAATGAGCAGTTCTTC. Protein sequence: CASSQPGTSNNEQFF.

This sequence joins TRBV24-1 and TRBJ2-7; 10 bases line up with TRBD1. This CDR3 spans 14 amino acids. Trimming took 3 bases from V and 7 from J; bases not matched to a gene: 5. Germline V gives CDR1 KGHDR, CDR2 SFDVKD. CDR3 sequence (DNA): TGTGCCACCAGTGATCCAAGGACAGGGGGTGAGCAGTACTTC. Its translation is CATSDPRTGGEQYF.

CDR3 protein: CASSRDYQGDTQYF. DNA of the CDR3: TGCGCCAGCAGCCGGGACTATCAGGGAGATACGCAGTATTTT. This sequence joins TRBV5-1 and TRBJ2-3; TRBD2 matches at 7 bases. CDR1 and CDR2 from the germline V gene are SGHRS and YFSETQ. This CDR3 is 14 amino acids long. Germline trimming cut 4 bases from V and 5 bases from J; bases unmatched to any gene: 7. Filled out from reference TRBV5-1 and TRBJ2-3, the complete variable domain reads KAGVTQTPRYLIKTRGQQVTLSCSPISGHRSVSWYQQTPGQGLQFLFEYFSETQRNKGNFPGRFSGRQFSNSRSEMNVSTLELGDSALYLCASSRDYQGDTQYFGPGTRLTVL.

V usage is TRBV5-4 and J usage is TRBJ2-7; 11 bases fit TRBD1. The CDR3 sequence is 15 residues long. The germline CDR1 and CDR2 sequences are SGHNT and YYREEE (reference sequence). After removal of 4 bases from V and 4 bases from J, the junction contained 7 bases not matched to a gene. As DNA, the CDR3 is TGTGCCAGCAGCCCCGGGACAGGGGGGAAATACGAGCAGTACTTC. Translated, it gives CASSPGTGGKYEQYF.

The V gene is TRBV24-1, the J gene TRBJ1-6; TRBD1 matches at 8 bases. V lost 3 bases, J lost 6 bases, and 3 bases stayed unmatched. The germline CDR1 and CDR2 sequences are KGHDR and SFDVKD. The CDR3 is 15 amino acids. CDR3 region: CATSDGDRTNSPLHF. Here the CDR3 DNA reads TGTGCCACCAGTGATGGGGACAGGACTAATTCACCCCTCCACTTT.

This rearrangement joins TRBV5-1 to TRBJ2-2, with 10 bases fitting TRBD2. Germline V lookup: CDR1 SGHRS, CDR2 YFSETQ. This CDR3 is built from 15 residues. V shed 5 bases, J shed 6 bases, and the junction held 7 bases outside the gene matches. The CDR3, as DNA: TGCGCCAGCAGTCGGACTAGCGGTAGCTCCGGGGAGCTGTTTTTT. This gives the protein CASSRTSGSSGELFF.

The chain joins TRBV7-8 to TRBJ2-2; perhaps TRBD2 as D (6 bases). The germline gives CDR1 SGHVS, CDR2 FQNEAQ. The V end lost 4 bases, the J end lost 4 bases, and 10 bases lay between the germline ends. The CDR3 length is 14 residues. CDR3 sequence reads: CASSYAGFTGELFF. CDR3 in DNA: TGTGCCAGCAGCTATGCGGGATTCACCGGGGAGCTGTTTTTT.

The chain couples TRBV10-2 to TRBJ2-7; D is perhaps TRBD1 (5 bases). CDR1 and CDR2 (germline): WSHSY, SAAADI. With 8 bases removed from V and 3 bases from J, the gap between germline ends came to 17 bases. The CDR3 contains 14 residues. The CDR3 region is CASCNRPPIYEQYF. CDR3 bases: TGCGCCAGCTGCAACAGGCCCCCGATCTACGAGCAGTACTTC.

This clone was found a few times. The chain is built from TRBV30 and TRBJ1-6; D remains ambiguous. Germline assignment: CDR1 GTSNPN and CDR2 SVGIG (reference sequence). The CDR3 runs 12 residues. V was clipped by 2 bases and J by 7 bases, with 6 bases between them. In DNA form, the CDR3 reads TGTGCCTGGAGTACAACAAATTCACCCCTCCACTTT. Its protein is CAWSTTNSPLHF.

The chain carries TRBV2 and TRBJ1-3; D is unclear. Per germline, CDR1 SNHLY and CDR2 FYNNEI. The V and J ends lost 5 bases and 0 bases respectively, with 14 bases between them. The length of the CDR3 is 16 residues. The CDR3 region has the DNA TGTGCCAGCAGTCTCTCCGGGAGATCCTCTGGAAACACCATATATTTT. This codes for CASSLSGRSSGNTIYF. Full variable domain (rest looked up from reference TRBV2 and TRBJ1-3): EPEVTQTPSHQVTQMGQEVILRCVPISNHLYFYWYRQILGQKVEFLVSFYNNEISEKSEIFDDQFSVERPDGSNFTLKIRSTKLEDSAMYFCASSLSGRSSGNTIYFGEGSWLTVV.

CDR3 in DNA: TGTGCCTGGAGTGCTGCGTATGGCAATCAGCCCCAGCATTTT. It encodes CAWSAAYGNQPQHF. V is TRBV30 and J is TRBJ1-5; D is undetermined. The CDR3 runs to 14 residues. V was cut by 1 base and J by 2 bases, with 9 bases left in between. Germline V gene sequence: CDR1 GTSNPN, CDR2 SVGIG (reference sequence).

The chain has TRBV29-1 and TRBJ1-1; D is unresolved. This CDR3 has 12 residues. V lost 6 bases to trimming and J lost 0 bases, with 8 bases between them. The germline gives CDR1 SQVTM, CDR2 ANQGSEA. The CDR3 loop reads CSVGFMNTEAFF. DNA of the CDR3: TGCAGCGTCGGTTTCATGAACACTGAAGCTTTCTTT.

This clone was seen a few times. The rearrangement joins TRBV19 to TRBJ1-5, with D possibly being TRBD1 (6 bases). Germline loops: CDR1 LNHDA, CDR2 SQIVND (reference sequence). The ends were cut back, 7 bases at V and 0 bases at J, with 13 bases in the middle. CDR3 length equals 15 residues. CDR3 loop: CASTWTVNSNQPQHF. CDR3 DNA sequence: TGTGCCAGTACCTGGACAGTGAATAGCAATCAGCCCCAGCATTTT.

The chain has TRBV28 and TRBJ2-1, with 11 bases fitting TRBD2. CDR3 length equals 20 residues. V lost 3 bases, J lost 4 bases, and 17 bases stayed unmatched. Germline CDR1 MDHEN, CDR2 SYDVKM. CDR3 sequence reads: CASSFVPWGSGRAGYNEQFF. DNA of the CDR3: TGTGCCAGCAGTTTTGTTCCCTGGGGTAGCGGGAGGGCGGGTTACAATGAGCAGTTCTTC.